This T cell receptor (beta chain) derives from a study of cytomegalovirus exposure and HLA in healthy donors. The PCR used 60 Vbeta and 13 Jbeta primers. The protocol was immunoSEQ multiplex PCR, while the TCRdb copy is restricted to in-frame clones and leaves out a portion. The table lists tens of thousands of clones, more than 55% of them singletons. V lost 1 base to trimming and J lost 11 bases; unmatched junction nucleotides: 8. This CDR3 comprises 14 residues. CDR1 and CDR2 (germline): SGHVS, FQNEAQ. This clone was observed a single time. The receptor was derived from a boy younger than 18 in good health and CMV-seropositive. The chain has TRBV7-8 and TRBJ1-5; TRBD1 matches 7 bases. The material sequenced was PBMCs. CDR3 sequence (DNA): TGTGCCAGCAGCTTAGGGGACAGCCACGCGTCCCAGCATTTT. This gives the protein CASSLGDSHASQHF. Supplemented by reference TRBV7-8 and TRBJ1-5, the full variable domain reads GAGVSQSPRYKVAKRGQDVALRCDPISGHVSLFWYQQALGQGPEFLTYFQNEAQLDKSGLPSDRFFAERPEGSVSTLKIQRTQQEDSAVYLCASSLGDSHASQHFGDGTRLSIL.